The source of this T cell receptor beta chain is a study of neurological immune-mediated disorders. Study-wide points: The greatest degree of TCR clonal expansion was observed in HTLV-1-associated myelopathy, with the lowest in multiple sclerosis, below that of healthy controls. No sharing of CDR3 amino acid sequences was observed among expanded clones across subjects, suggesting private repertoires in all groups.

Between the trimmed V and J ends, which lost 0 bases and 0 bases, there was a span of 9 bases. The CDR3 has 15 residues. The germline V gene encodes CDR1 GTSNPN and CDR2 SVGIG (reference sequence). The table lists this clonotype with many counts. The target antigen is unknown. Template-switch 5'RACE cDNA synthesis added a 10-nucleotide unique molecular identifier. In every sequencing run, more than 200 million TCR-beta sequences were generated from 15-18 subjects. TCRdb re-called the 5' RACE reads with MiXCR, one entry per CDR3 protein. The top ten clones hold 10% to 15% of a sample with 20,000 to 30,000 distinct CDR3 sequences, about 13% of them seen once.

V gene TRBV30 combines with J gene TRBJ1-5; no definite D call. The material sequenced was PBMCs. The source is a woman in her fifties or sixties with HTLV-1-associated myelopathy (HAM/TSP). CDR3 loop: CAWSVGQNSNQPQHF. The CDR3 region has the DNA TGTGCCTGGAGTGTTGGTCAGAATAGCAATCAGCCCCAGCATTTT.